What follows are 14 T cell receptor beta chains derived from one specimen sequenced in a study of blood T cells in healthy people across ages. A sample-barcoded 5' primer and a J-beta primer mix were used in a second PCR of about 7 to 12 cycles. TCRdb re-derived calls from the 5' RACE reads in MiXCR, one entry per CDR3 protein. The data contain 1.5 million to 2 million distinct CDR3 sequences, 25% to 30% of them singletons. Input material: blood. All receptors come from a woman aged 30 to 39 in good health.

This clonotype has a handful of counts. The chain has TRBV7-9 and TRBJ2-3, with TRBD2 matching 11 bases. Trimming at V came to 1 base and at J to 3 bases, leaving 6 bases not matched to a gene. This CDR3 has 17 residues. CDR1 is SEHNR, CDR2 FQNEAQ, per germline (reference sequence). The CDR3 sequence: CASSLGLAGKSTDTQYF. CDR3 sequence (DNA): TGTGCCAGCAGCTTAGGACTAGCGGGAAAGTCAACAGATACGCAGTATTTT.

The chain is built from TRBV7-2 and TRBJ2-7; 7 nucleotides agree with TRBD2. The CDR3 is made up of 14 amino acids. J was trimmed by 6 bases and V by 3 bases; bases with no gene match: 8. CDR1 and CDR2 from the germline V gene are SGHTA and FQGNSA. CDR3 DNA sequence: TGTGCCAGCAGCTTCCAGCGGGGCCCCGGCGAGCAGTACTTC. This gives the protein CASSFQRGPGEQYF.

The rearrangement uses TRBV7-2 and TRBJ2-1; 7 nucleotides agree with TRBD2. Losses at the gene ends were 8 bases for V and 8 bases for J; bases not matched to a gene: 15. Germline V gene sequence: CDR1 SGHTA, CDR2 FQGNSA. The CDR3 length is 15 residues. The CDR3 DNA sequence: TGTGCCAGCCTAGAGCGGGGCCCCCATTTGGATGAGCAGTTCTTC. Translated, it gives CASLERGPHLDEQFF. The full variable domain, completed using reference TRBV7-2 and TRBJ2-1, is GAGVSQSPSNKVTEKGKDVELRCDPISGHTALYWYRQSLGQGLEFLIYFQGNSAPDKSGLPSDRFSAERTGGSVSTLTIQRTQQEDSAVYLCASLERGPHLDEQFFGPGTRLTVL.

This clonotype was observed a single time. At one boundary the junction diverges from the germline segment, which might be a read error. This chain joins TRBV28 and TRBJ2-1; 11 nucleotides agree with TRBD2. This CDR3 spans 16 amino acids. Germline CDR1 reads MDHEN; CDR2 reads SYDVKM. The CDR3 loop is CASSAGLAGLYSEQFF. Here the CDR3 DNA reads TGTGCCAGCAGTGCCGGACTAGCGGGCCTTTACAGTGAGCAGTTCTTC.

This clonotype was counted only a few times. The gene calls are TRBV7-8 and TRBJ2-7; D remains ambiguous. Germline CDR1 and CDR2: SGHVS and FQNEAQ. The CDR3 is made up of 14 amino acids. V shed 5 bases and J shed 1 base, with 12 bases lying between them. DNA of the CDR3: TGTGCCAGCAGCCGCACGACTTTTTCCTACGAGCAGTACTTC. Its translation: CASSRTTFSYEQYF.

The chain employs TRBV6-2 or TRBV6-3 and TRBJ2-5, with TRBD1 as a possible D gene (6 bases). The CDR3 totals 14 residues. The germline V gene has CDR1 MNHEY and CDR2 SVGEGT. The V end lost 7 bases, the J end lost 2 bases, and 14 bases lay between the germline ends. CDR3 sequence reads: CASNDRQQQETQYF. Written as DNA, the CDR3 is TGTGCCAGCAACGACAGGCAACAACAAGAGACCCAGTACTTC.

A few counts support this clonotype. This chain connects TRBV6-6 to TRBJ2-7, with unresolved D. CDR1 MNHNY and CDR2 SVGAGI come from the germline V gene (reference sequence). The CDR3 covers 13 residues. With 5 bases removed from V and 2 bases from J, the gap between germline ends came to 10 bases. This chain's CDR3 is CASSTIRAYEQYF. The DNA of the CDR3 is TGTGCCAGCAGTACCATCCGCGCCTACGAGCAGTACTTC.

The chain employs TRBV5-5 and TRBJ1-5; D call uncertain. The V gene's germline CDR1 is SGHKS and CDR2 YYEKEE (reference sequence). V was shortened by 1 base and J by 2 bases, with 7 bases between the two germline ends. This CDR3 comprises 14 residues. The CDR3 DNA sequence: TGTGCCAGCAGCTTGTATGGGGGCAATCAGCCCCAGCATTTT. Translating it yields CASSLYGGNQPQHF.

This clonotype occurred many times. The V gene is TRBV29-1, the J gene TRBJ1-2; D remains ambiguous. CDR1 is SQVTM and CDR2 is ANQGSEA in the germline V gene. CDR3 length equals 13 residues. V was cut by 5 bases and J by 0 bases, with 10 bases left in between. CDR3 loop: CSVIPVANYGYTF. The CDR3 bases are TGCAGCGTTATTCCGGTTGCTAACTATGGCTACACCTTC.

The chain employs TRBV5-1 and TRBJ2-5, with TRBD1 identical over 9 bases. This CDR3 has 16 residues. CDR1 is SGHRS, CDR2 YFSETQ, per germline. With V trimmed by 5 bases and J by 3 bases, 11 bases remained unmatched. The chain's CDR3 is CASRKGQGIGEETQYF. CDR3 nucleotides: TGCGCCAGCAGAAAGGGACAGGGTATAGGAGAAGAGACCCAGTACTTC.

This clonotype was observed a handful of times. The CDR3, as DNA: TGCAGTGCTAGGACTAAAGGGACAACCTACAATGAGCAGTTCTTC. As protein: CSARTKGTTYNEQFF. V and J are TRBV20-1 and TRBJ2-1, with D maybe TRBD1 (6 bases). This CDR3 is built from 15 residues. Trimming left V 3 bases short and J 2 bases short, with 14 bases between. Germline V gene data show CDR1 as DFQATT and CDR2 as SNEGSKA (reference sequence).

This clonotype has only a few counts. Relative to the germline gene, one junction end is altered; a read error may explain this. This sequence joins TRBV7-9 and TRBJ2-5, with TRBD2 matching over 8 bases. There are 15 residues in the CDR3. Germline V lookup: CDR1 SEHNR, CDR2 FQNEAQ (reference sequence). The CDR3 here is CASSLDLAGEETQYF. CDR3 DNA sequence: TGCGCCAGCAGCTTGGACCTAGCGGGTGAGGAGACCCAGTACTTC.

In its sample, this clonotype was seen a few times. The chain employs TRBV5-5 and TRBJ2-3, with D unclear. Germline V lookup: CDR1 SGHKS, CDR2 YYEKEE (reference sequence). The CDR3 has 15 amino acids. The germline V and J ends were trimmed by 1 base and 0 bases, with 9 bases remaining between them. The chain's CDR3 is CASSLYLYSTDTQYF. The CDR3 coding sequence is TGTGCCAGCAGCTTGTATCTGTATAGCACAGATACGCAGTATTTT.

The V and J genes are TRBV2 and TRBJ2-3; no clear D. Trimming removed 6 bases at V and 6 bases at J, with 13 bases between. In germline, CDR1 is SNHLY, CDR2 FYNNEI. The CDR3 consists of 13 residues. CDR3 in amino acids: CASRLRTSDTQYF. CDR3 DNA: TGTGCCAGCAGACTGAGAACATCGGATACGCAGTATTTT.